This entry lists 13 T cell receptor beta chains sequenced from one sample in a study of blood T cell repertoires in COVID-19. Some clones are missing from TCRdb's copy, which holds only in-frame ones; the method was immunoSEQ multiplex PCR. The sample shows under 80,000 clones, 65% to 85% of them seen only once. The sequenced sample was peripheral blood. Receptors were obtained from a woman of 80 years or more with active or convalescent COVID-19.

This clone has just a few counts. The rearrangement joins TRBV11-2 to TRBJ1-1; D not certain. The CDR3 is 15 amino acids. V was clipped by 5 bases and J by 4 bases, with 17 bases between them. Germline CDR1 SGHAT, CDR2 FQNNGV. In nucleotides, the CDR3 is TGTGCCAGCAGCACCCTTATGGGTCGGGGCACTGAAGCTTTCTTT. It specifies CASSTLMGRGTEAFF. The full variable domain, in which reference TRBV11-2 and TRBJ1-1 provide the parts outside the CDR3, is EAGVAQSPRYKIIEKRQSVAFWCNPISGHATLYWYQQILGQGPKLLIQFQNNGVVDDSQLPKDRFSAERLKGVDSTLKIQPAKLEDSAVYLCASSTLMGRGTEAFFGQGTRLTVV.

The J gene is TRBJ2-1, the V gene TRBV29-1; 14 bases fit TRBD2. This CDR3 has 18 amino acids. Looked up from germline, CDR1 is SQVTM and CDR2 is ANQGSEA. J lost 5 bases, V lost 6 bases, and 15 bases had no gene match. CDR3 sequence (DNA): TGCAGCGTAGAGCTCGGGGGACTAGCGGGAGACCCAAACAATGAGCAGTTCTTC. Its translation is CSVELGGLAGDPNNEQFF.

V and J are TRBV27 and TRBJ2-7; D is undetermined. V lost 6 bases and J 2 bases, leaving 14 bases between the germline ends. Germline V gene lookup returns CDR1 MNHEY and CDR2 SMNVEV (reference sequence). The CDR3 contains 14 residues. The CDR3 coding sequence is TGTGCCAGCAGACCCACTGACTCTACCTACGAGCAGTACTTC. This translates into CASRPTDSTYEQYF.

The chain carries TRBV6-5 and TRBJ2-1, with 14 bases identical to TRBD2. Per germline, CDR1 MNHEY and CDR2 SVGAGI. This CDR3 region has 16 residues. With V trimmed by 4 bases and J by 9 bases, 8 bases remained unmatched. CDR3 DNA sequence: TGTGCCAGCAGTTCGACCGGACTAGCGGGAGGAGTTGAGCAGTTCTTC. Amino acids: CASSSTGLAGGVEQFF.

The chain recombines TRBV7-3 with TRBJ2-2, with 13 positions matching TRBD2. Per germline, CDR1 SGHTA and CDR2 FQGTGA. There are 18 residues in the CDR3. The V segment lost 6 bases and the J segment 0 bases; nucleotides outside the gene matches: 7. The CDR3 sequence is CASSPGTSGNPNTGELFF. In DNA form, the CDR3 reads TGTGCCAGCAGTCCCGGGACTAGCGGGAACCCGAACACCGGGGAGCTGTTTTTT.

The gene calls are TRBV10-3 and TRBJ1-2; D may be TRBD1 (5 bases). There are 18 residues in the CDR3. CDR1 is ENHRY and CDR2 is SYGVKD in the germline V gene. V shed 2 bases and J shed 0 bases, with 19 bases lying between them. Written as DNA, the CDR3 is TGTGCCATCAGTGAGGTCGTCGGCAGGGAGGCGGCTAACTATGGCTACACCTTC. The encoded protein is CAISEVVGREAANYGYTF.

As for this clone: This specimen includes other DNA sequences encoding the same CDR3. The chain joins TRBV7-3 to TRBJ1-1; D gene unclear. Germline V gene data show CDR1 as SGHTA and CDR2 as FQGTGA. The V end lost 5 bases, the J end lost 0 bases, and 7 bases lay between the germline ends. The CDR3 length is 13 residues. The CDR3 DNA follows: TGTGCCAGCAGCCCTCAGATGAACACTGAAGCTTTCTTT. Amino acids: CASSPQMNTEAFF.

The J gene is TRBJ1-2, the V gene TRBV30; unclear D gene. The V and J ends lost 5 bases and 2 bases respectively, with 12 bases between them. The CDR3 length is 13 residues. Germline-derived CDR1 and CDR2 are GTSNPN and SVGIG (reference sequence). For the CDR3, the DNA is TGTGCCTGGTGGAAAGGAGACAACTATGGCTACACCTTC. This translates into CAWWKGDNYGYTF.

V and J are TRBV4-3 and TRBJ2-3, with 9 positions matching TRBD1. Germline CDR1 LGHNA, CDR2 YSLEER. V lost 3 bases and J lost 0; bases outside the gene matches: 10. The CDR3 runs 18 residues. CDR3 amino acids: CASSQGTGLSLSTDTQYF. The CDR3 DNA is TGCGCCAGCAGCCAGGGGACAGGGTTGAGTCTAAGCACAGATACGCAGTATTTT.

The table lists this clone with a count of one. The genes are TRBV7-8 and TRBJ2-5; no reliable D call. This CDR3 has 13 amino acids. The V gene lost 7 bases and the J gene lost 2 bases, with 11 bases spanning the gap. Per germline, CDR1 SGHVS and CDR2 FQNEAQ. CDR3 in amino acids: CASKTGRQETQYF. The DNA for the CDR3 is TGTGCCAGCAAGACGGGTAGACAAGAGACCCAGTACTTC.

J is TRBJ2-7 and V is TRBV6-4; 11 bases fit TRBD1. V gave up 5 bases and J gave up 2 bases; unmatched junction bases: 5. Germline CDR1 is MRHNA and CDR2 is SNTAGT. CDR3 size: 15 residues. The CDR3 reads CASSLGQGAAYEQYF. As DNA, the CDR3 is TGTGCCAGCAGTTTAGGACAGGGGGCGGCCTACGAGCAGTACTTC.

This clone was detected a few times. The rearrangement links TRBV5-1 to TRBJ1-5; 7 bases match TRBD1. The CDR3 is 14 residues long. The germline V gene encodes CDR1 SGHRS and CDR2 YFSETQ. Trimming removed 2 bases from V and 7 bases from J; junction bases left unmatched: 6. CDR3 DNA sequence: TGCGCCAGCAGCTTTGAGGGGGCGGGGCAGCCCCAGCATTTT. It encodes CASSFEGAGQPQHF.

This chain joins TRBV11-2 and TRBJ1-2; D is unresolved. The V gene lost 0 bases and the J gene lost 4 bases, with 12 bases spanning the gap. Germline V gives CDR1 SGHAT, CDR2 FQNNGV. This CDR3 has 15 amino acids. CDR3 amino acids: CASSLDLNSFYGYTF. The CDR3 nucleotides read TGTGCCAGCAGCTTAGATTTAAACAGCTTCTATGGCTACACCTTC.